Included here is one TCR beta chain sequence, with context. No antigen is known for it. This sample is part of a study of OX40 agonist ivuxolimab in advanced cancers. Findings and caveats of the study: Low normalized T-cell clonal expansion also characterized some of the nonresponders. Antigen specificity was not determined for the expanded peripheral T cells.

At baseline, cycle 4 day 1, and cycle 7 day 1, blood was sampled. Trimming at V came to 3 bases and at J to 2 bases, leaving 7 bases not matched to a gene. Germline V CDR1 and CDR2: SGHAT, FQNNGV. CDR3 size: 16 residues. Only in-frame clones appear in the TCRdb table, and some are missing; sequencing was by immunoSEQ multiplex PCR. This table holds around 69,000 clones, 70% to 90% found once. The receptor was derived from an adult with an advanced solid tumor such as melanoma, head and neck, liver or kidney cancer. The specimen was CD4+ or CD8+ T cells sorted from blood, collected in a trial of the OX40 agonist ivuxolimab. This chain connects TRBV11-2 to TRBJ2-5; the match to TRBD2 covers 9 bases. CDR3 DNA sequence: TGTGCCAGCAGCTTGGGCGGGGCGGGAGGGCAAGAGACCCAGTACTTC. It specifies CASSLGGAGGQETQYF. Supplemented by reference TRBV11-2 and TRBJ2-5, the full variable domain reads EAGVAQSPRYKIIEKRQSVAFWCNPISGHATLYWYQQILGQGPKLLIQFQNNGVVDDSQLPKDRFSAERLKGVDSTLKIQPAKLEDSAVYLCASSLGGAGGQETQYFGPGTRLLVL.